This T cell receptor (beta chain) was observed in a study of blood T cell repertoires in COVID-19. CDR1 and CDR2 from the germline V gene are SEHNR and FQNEAQ (reference sequence). The CDR3 length is 15 residues. Trimming left V 1 base short and J 5 bases short, with 15 bases between. Original data processing: Amplification of reference gene primers was used by the study to estimate nucleated cell counts. Profiling relied on immunoSEQ multiplex PCR, and the TCRdb table lists in-frame clones only, not all of them. V and J calls and clone size come straight from that table; D and trimming were deduced from the DNA. The sample has around 85,000 clones, roughly 90% seen once.

This clonotype was sampled from a woman between 45 and 65 years old with acute COVID-19. The chain employs TRBV7-9 and TRBJ2-7, with a weak D call TRBD1 (6 bases). Input material: PBMCs or T cells enriched from blood (not recorded which). CDR3 coding DNA: TGTGCCAGCAGCTTAGTCGCGACAGGTCTCCACGAGCAGTACTTC. It translates to CASSLVATGLHEQYF.